Here is one T cell receptor (beta chain) with its context. This clone occurred a few times. The target of this receptor is not known. Per-base quality was not reported, and no clone a single base away is much larger than it. TCRbeta CDR3 regions were amplified from genomic DNA using the immunoSEQ Assay, a bias-controlled multiplex PCR. The original methods were these. Nucleated cell counts per sample were estimated from amplification of reference gene primers within the assay. Sequence reads were collapsed and filtered to measure the absolute abundance of every unique TCRbeta CDR3 rearrangement. For each sample, productive Simpson clonality was calculated as the square root of Simpson's diversity index across productive rearrangements. Held by TCRdb, this immuneACCESS table contains in-frame sequences only and omits some clones. Under half of the omission traces to an unresolved V gene where checked; the cause of the rest is unknown. V, J and clone size are those of that table, while D and trimming were read from the DNA. For this sample there are a few hundred thousand clones; roughly 90% appear just once. Of the sample, about 9.3% is held by the ten largest clones.

Enrolling through a virtual design, the prospective study's participants ranged in age from roughly 18 to 95 years and lived across roughly 24 United States geographic areas. Cohort assignment in the prospective study relied on participant-reported clinical history from a screening survey and a study questionnaire. Each participant in the prospective study had whole blood, serum and a nasopharyngeal or oropharyngeal swab collected by mobile phlebotomists. Over a roughly 2-month period, participants in the prospective study had the option of providing additional blood draws and questionnaires. Blood samples from the prospective study were shipped frozen or at room temperature prior to DNA extraction. The data stem from a study of blood T cell repertoires in COVID-19 (dated by TCRdb to about 2020). Turning to the overall study: Samples covering the acute and convalescent phases of COVID-19 were provided by collaborators in the United States, Italy and Spain. Subjects who had been exposed to COVID-19, were actively infected with it, or had recovered from it provided the deeply sampled blood TCRbeta repertoires that made up the dataset. Samples came from the ongoing ImmuneRACE study (first 160 participants) plus 1,254 subjects from 6 global collaborators. HLA class I and class II types, where available, came from metadata supplied by the sample provider rather than from assay-based typing. The prospective study material was composed of cDNA or gDNA derived from T cells, B-cell-depleted T cells, or PBMCs. The repertoires were made available in a free public database intended to serve as a resource for research on the immune response to SARS-CoV-2. Nearly every sample came with metadata listing a de-identified subject ID, COVID-19 status, age in years and sex.

Including cysteine and phenylalanine, the CDR3 has 11 amino acids. Just the 33-base CDR3 DNA is kept, in frame starting at base 1. According to the germline V gene, CDR1 reads SQVTM and CDR2 reads ANQGSEA. The junction carries 8 bases between V and J, which are trimmed by 7 bases and 5 bases respectively. Broader findings and caveats from the paper: The quantity of clinical and demographic metadata differed by source and by participant and was supplied without curation.

The receptor's source is a man aged 18 to 29 with acute COVID-19. The sample consisted of PBMCs or T cells enriched from blood (not recorded which). The sequence joins TRBV29-1 to TRBJ1-4; no D gene call is confident. The CDR3 loop reads CSAYENEKLFF. The DNA sequence is given as TGCAGCGCGTATGAGAATGAAAAACTGTTTTTT.